This TCR beta chain derives from a study of shared T cell receptors in the human thymus. Clones were read by immunoSEQ multiplex PCR, and TCRdb kept only the in-frame ones, dropping some. The sample consists of some 760,000 clones, 80% to 90% of them appearing once. The V gene lost 2 bases and the J gene lost 1 base, with 12 bases spanning the gap. Germline lookup yields CDR1 MNHNY and CDR2 SVGAGI (reference sequence). The CDR3 is 16 amino acids. The same sample was also studied in work on human thymus T cells. That publication notes: Donor material was obtained from healthy Finnish infants undergoing corrective surgery for congenital heart defects.

The genes are TRBV6-6 and TRBJ1-5; weak D call: TRBD1 (5 bases). Sequencing input: thymocytes. The source of this sequence is a girl in the first two years of life with a congenital heart defect. The CDR3 sequence: CASSYLGAESNQPQHF. The CDR3 DNA reads as TGTGCCAGCAGTTACCTTGGGGCAGAGAGCAATCAGCCCCAGCATTTT.